The 9 T cell receptor beta chains below come from one sample, sequenced in a study of blood T cell repertoires in COVID-19. Produced via immunoSEQ multiplex PCR; TCRdb's table is partial and in-frame only. This sample has some 58,000 clones, with 65% to 90% found just once. The source material was peripheral blood. The receptors stem from a man aged 50 or older with COVID-19, enrolled during active disease.

The chain employs TRBV11-3 and TRBJ2-2; 8 bases are shared with TRBD2. The CDR3 is 15 amino acids. V was clipped by 4 bases and J by 6 bases; unmatched bases: 7. Per the germline V gene, CDR1 is SGHNT and CDR2 is YENEEA. The CDR3 DNA reads as TGTGCCAGCAGCTCTACGGGAGGGCCGGCCGGGGAGCTGTTTTTT. It specifies CASSSTGGPAGELFF.

V usage is TRBV19 and J usage is TRBJ1-5; 10 bases agree with TRBD1. Unmatched junction bases numbered 8, after V lost 6 bases and J lost 0 bases. The CDR3 runs 17 residues. Germline V gene sequence: CDR1 LNHDA, CDR2 SQIVND (reference sequence). The CDR3 DNA reads as TGTGCCAGTAGCTTCAGACAGGGGGCTGGTAGCAATCAGCCCCAGCATTTT. Amino acids: CASSFRQGAGSNQPQHF.

The genes are TRBV9 and TRBJ2-6; 8 bases agree with TRBD1. With V trimmed by 2 bases and J by 2 bases, 6 bases remained unmatched. CDR3 size: 17 residues. Germline values: CDR1 SGDLS, CDR2 YYNGEE. CDR3 sequence reads: CASSVNLRGPGANVLTF. Here the CDR3 DNA reads TGTGCCAGCAGCGTCAACCTCAGGGGGCCTGGGGCCAACGTCCTGACTTTC.

The V gene is TRBV3-1 (or the pseudogene TRBV3-2), the J gene TRBJ2-1; the D is unclear. The germline V and J ends were trimmed by 4 bases and 0 bases, with 4 bases remaining between them. Germline-derived CDR1 and CDR2 are LGHDT and YNNKEL (reference sequence). There are 13 residues in the CDR3. CDR3 nucleotide sequence: TGTGCCAGCAGCCCCCTCTCCTACAATGAGCAGTTCTTC. Translated: CASSPLSYNEQFF.

The chain has TRBV28 and TRBJ1-2; D remains ambiguous. The CDR3 covers 13 residues. Germline CDR1 reads MDHEN; CDR2 reads SYDVKM. The V gene lost 7 bases and the J gene lost 2 bases, with 11 bases spanning the gap. The CDR3 coding sequence is TGTGCCAGCACCCTATCCGGGAACTATGGCTACACCTTC. This encodes CASTLSGNYGYTF.

This chain connects TRBV7-2 to TRBJ2-7; TRBD1 agrees at 7 bases. The CDR3 length is 15 residues. The germline V gene has CDR1 SGHTA and CDR2 FQGNSA. V lost 3 bases to trimming and J lost 3 bases; unmatched junction nucleotides: 8. DNA for the CDR3: TGTGCCAGCAGCTTCCAATCCGGGACAGTCTACGAGCAGTACTTC. It specifies CASSFQSGTVYEQYF.

CDR3 DNA sequence: TGTGCCAGCCTACAGGGGCCCCCACCCTCGTACCAAGAGACCCAGTACTTC. It codes for CASLQGPPPSYQETQYF. The genes are TRBV5-5 and TRBJ2-5, with 7 bases fitting TRBD1. The CDR3 is 17 residues long. Per germline, CDR1 SGHKS and CDR2 YYEKEE (reference sequence). V shed 7 bases and J 0 bases; nucleotides not matched to a gene: 15.

This chain links TRBV10-3 with TRBJ2-7, with 10 bases fitting TRBD2. V shed 3 bases, J shed 1 base, and the junction held 9 bases outside the gene matches. The CDR3 is 17 amino acids. The germline V gene encodes CDR1 ENHRY and CDR2 SYGVKD. The DNA for the CDR3 is TGTGCCATCAGTGATAGTGTGGGGACTAGCGTTTCCTACGAGCAGTACTTC. Translated: CAISDSVGTSVSYEQYF.

The chain combines TRBV4-2 with TRBJ2-7; weak D call: TRBD1 (6 bases). The V gene lost 0 bases and the J gene lost 4 bases, with 13 bases spanning the gap. This CDR3 comprises 15 residues. The germline gives CDR1 LGHNA, CDR2 YNFKEQ. CDR3 residues: CASSQDYRTAYEQYF. The CDR3 nucleotides read TGTGCCAGCAGCCAAGATTATAGGACAGCGTACGAGCAGTACTTC.